The clone carrying this T cell receptor (beta chain) was counted ten times or more. This specimen belongs to a study of CD8 T cells in ankylosing spondylitis. TCRdb redid the calling of the 5' RACE reads with MiXCR, one entry per CDR3 protein. The sample lists 200,000 to 300,000 distinct CDR3 sequences, over 9.5% seen once, with about 3% in the top ten. Germline CDR1 GTSNPN, CDR2 SVGIG (reference sequence). With 4 bases clipped from V and 9 bases from J, the junction kept 16 bases outside the gene matches. The CDR3 totals 16 residues. This chain links TRBV30 with TRBJ2-1; TRBD2 matches 9 bases. The sequencing input was blood, either unsorted or a sorted T cell fraction (not recorded which). The TCR sequence derives from a male donor with ankylosing spondylitis or in good health (not recorded which). For the CDR3, the DNA is TGTGCCTGGAAGCAGTTGGGGACTAGCTTTCTTGGTGAGCAGTTCTTC. It specifies CAWKQLGTSFLGEQFF.